Below, one T cell receptor (beta chain) is given with its context. This specimen comes from a study of T cell changes during pregnancy in multiple sclerosis. TCRdb keeps only in-frame clones here, not all; method: immunoSEQ multiplex PCR. Of 69,000 or so clones in the sample, 90% to 95% were seen once. The CDR3 totals 16 residues. Germline V gives CDR1 LNHDA, CDR2 SQIVND (reference sequence). Deletions cut 5 bases from V and 5 bases from J, with 21 bases between. This chain connects TRBV19 to TRBJ1-1; maybe TRBD1 (5 bases). The origin of this receptor is a female donor in good health, enrolled as a control in a pregnancy study. Sequencing used CD4+ T cells from peripheral blood mononuclear cells, obtained in the third trimester of pregnancy. CDR3 coding DNA: TGTGCCAGTAGTCCCGTGGGGGGTTTTGGCGGGACTGAAGCTTTCTTT. It codes for CASSPVGGFGGTEAFF.